These T cell receptor beta chains were read from a single sample in a study of blood T cell repertoires in COVID-19. Clones were sequenced by immunoSEQ multiplex PCR, and TCRdb holds only the in-frame ones, with some missing. Of around 58,000 clones in the sample, 90% were seen once. Sequencing was done on a sample of peripheral blood. These receptors all come from a man aged 55 to 70 with active COVID-19. Each CDR3 is given with its conserved first and last residue. The D gene is left open where the match is weak. Size is stated for part of the rows, as once, few or many counts, or as a class when the clone is expanded.

clone size | D gene | J gene | CDR3 length | V gene | CDR3 DNA | CDR3 protein
. | TRBD2 | TRBJ2-1 | 16 | TRBV3-1/TRBV3-2 | TGTGCCAGCAGCCTACTAGCGGGAGGCCTTTACAATGAGCAGTTCTTC | CASSLLAGGLYNEQFF
. | TRBD1 | TRBJ2-1 | 16 | TRBV18 | TGTGCCAGCTCACCCGAGACAGGGTTCTCCTACAATGAGCAGTTCTTC | CASSPETGFSYNEQFF
. | TRBD1 | TRBJ1-1 | 16 | TRBV11-1 | TGTGCCAGCAGCTTATTAGTACAGGGGTTTGATACTGAAGCTTTCTTT | CASSLLVQGFDTEAFF
. | . | TRBJ2-5 | 13 | TRBV5-1 | TGCGCCAGCAGCTTGGGCAGGGTGGAGACCCAGTACTTC | CASSLGRVETQYF
few | . | TRBJ1-3 | 15 | TRBV19 | TGTGCCAGTAGTCTCCCTTCCGGGAGACAAAACACCATATATTTT | CASSLPSGRQNTIYF
few | TRBD2 | TRBJ2-1 | 16 | TRBV27 | TGTGCCAGCAGTTTATGGGGTAGCGGGGGGGCTTACGAGCAGTTCTTC | CASSLWGSGGAYEQFF
. | . | TRBJ2-1 | 15 | TRBV28 | TGTGCCAGCAGCGCCCCAGGATCATCCCACAATGAGCAGTTCTTC | CASSAPGSSHNEQFF
. | TRBD1 | TRBJ2-7 | 14 | TRBV6-5 | TGTGCCAGCAGCCCGGACAGGGGCACCTACGAGCAGTACTTC | CASSPDRGTYEQYF
. | TRBD2 | TRBJ2-5 | 15 | TRBV7-3 | TGTGCCAGCAGCTTATGGGCGGGAGGGCAAGAGACCCAGTACTTC | CASSLWAGGQETQYF
. | . | TRBJ2-7 | 11 | TRBV6-2/TRBV6-3 | TGTGCCAGCAGTAGGGGCCTCGAGCAGTACTTC | CASSRGLEQYF
. | . | TRBJ1-1 | 14 | TRBV18 | TGTGCCAGCTCCTCGGGCAGCGGGCGCACTGAAGCTTTCTTT | CASSSGSGRTEAFF
. | TRBD1 | TRBJ2-6 | 18 | TRBV7-9 | TGTGCCAGCAGCCCCCTTTCACCAGGGGGCGCTGGGGCCAACGTCCTGACTTTC | CASSPLSPGGAGANVLTF
. | TRBD1 | TRBJ2-7 | 16 | TRBV15 | TGTGCCACCAGCAGAGATCTGTCGGACAGGGGGTTGGTGCAGTACTTC | CATSRDLSDRGLVQYF
. | . | TRBJ2-5 | 15 | TRBV5-1 | TGCGCCAGCAGCTTGGTTTTCGGAGGGGCAGAGACCCAGTACTTC | CASSLVFGGAETQYF
. | TRBD1 | TRBJ2-2 | 15 | TRBV19 | TGTGCCAGTAGTATCGCCGACAGGGCCCCCGGGGAGCTGTTTTTT | CASSIADRAPGELFF
. | . | TRBJ1-6 | 18 | TRBV5-6 | TGTGCCAGCAGCGTTGGACAGTGGGTTAGCTCCTATAATTCACCCCTCCACTTT | CASSVGQWVSSYNSPLHF
. | TRBD1 | TRBJ1-2 | 13 | TRBV4-2 | TGTGCCAGCAGCCAAGTAACAGGGGGAGGCTACACCTTC | CASSQVTGGGYTF
once | TRBD2 | TRBJ2-5 | 18 | TRBV4-1 | TGCGCCAGCAGCCAAGATCTAGGACTAGCGGATACCAAGGAGACCCAGTACTTC | CASSQDLGLADTKETQYF
once | TRBD1 | TRBJ1-2 | 13 | TRBV5-6 | TGTGCCAGCAGCCTAGACGACAGGGGGGGCTTCACCTTC | CASSLDDRGGFTF
. | TRBD2 | TRBJ2-2 | 15 | TRBV13 | TGTGCCAGCAGCATTCGGGGGGACGAACACCGGGAGCTGTTTTTT | CASSIRGDEHRELFF
. | TRBD1 | TRBJ1-2 | 12 | TRBV6-5 | TGTGCCAACTCACGACAGGGGAGTGGCTACACCTTC | CANSRQGSGYTF
once | . | TRBJ2-5 | 15 | TRBV10-3 | TGTGCCATCACCAGAGGGGGTGGGGGCCAAGAGACCCAGTACTTC | CAITRGGGGQETQYF
. | . | TRBJ2-7 | 16 | TRBV5-1 | TGCGCCAGCAGCTTGGGGCCGTCGACTACAGCCTACGAGCAGTACTTC | CASSLGPSTTAYEQYF
few | . | TRBJ1-2 | 13 | TRBV4-1 | TGCGCCAGCAGCCAAGGAGGAGGGGATGGCTACACCTTC | CASSQGGGDGYTF
. | . | TRBJ2-3 | 17 | TRBV6-1 | TGTGCCAGCAGTGAAAAGGGGCTGGGGGCAGGCACAGATACGCAGTATTTT | CASSEKGLGAGTDTQYF
. | TRBD2 | TRBJ2-1 | 16 | TRBV5-4 | TGTGCCAGCAGCCCCATCGGGGGACTAGCGGACAATGAGCAGTTCTTC | CASSPIGGLADNEQFF
. | TRBD2 | TRBJ2-4 | 13 | TRBV4-2 | TGTGCCAGCAGCCCCGGGACTATCAACATTCAGTACTTC | CASSPGTINIQYF